This TCR beta chain stems from a study of CD8+ T cells in alopecia areata. General observations from the study: Clarity of TCR sharing across patients fell short of that in mice, possibly HLA-related. Researchers report lesional scalp, most notably alopecia totalis/universalis, outstripped normal scalp in clonality.

There are 14 residues in the CDR3. Germline V CDR1 and CDR2: SGHAT, FQDESV (reference sequence). V shed 4 bases and J 1 base; nucleotides not matched to a gene: 3. To note about this clone: Its antigen is as yet unknown.

It was cDNA, reverse transcribed from extracted RNA, that served as the sequencing template. TCRdb's table, derived via immunoSEQ multiplex PCR, lists solely in-frame clones and lacks some. The data hold over 150,000 clones, with roughly 56% observed a single time. The source of this sequence is a human donor in good health. Input material: CD8+ T cells sorted from blood. The V gene is TRBV11-1, the J gene TRBJ2-5, with 7 bases aligning to TRBD1. Here the CDR3 reads CASSSWDSQETQYF. In DNA form, the CDR3 reads TGTGCCAGCAGCTCCTGGGACAGCCAAGAGACCCAGTACTTC.